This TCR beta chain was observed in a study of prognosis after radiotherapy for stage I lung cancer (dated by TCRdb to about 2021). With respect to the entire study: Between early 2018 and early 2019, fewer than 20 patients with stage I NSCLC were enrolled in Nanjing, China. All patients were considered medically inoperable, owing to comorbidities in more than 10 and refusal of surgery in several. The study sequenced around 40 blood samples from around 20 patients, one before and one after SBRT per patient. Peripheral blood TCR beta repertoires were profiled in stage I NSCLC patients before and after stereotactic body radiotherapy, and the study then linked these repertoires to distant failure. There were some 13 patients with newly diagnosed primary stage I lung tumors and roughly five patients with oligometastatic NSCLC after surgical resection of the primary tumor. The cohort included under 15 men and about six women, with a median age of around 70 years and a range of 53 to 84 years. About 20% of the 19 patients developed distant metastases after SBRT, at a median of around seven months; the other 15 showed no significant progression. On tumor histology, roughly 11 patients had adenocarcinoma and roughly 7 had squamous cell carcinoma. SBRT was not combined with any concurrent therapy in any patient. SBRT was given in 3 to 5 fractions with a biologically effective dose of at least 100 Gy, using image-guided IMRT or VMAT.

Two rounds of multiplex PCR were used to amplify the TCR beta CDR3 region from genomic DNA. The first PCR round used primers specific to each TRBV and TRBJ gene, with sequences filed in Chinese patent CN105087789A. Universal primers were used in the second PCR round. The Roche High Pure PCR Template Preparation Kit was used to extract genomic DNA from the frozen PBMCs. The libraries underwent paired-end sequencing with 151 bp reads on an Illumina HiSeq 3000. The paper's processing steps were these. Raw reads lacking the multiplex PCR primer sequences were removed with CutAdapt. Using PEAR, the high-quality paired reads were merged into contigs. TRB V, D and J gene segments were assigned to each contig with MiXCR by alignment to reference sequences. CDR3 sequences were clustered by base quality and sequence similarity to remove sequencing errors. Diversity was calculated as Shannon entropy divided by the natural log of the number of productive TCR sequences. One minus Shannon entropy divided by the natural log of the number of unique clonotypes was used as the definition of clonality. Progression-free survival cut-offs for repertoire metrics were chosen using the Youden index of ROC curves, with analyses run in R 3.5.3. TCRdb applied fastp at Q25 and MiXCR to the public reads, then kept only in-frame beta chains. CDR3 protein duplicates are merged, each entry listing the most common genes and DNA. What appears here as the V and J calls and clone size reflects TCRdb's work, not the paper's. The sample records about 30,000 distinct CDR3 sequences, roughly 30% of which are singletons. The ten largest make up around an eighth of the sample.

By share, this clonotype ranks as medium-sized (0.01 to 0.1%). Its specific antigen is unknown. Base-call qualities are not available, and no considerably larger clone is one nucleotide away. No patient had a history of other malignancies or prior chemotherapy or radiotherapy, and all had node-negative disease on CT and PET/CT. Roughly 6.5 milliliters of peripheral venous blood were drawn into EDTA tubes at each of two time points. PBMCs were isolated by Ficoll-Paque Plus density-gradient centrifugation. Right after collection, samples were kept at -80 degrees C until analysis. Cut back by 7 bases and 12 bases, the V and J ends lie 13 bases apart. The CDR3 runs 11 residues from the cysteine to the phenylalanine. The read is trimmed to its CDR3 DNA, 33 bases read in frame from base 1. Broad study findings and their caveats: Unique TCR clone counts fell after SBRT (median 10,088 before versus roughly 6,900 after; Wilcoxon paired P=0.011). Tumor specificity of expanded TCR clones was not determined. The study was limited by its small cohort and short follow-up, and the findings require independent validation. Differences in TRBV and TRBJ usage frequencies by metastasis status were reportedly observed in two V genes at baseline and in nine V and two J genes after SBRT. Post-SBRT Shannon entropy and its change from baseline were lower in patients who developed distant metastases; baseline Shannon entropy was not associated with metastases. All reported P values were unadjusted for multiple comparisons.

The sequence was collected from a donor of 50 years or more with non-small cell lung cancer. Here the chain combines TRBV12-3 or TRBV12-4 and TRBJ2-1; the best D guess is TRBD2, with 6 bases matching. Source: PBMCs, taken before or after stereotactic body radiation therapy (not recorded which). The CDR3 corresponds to CASTEGTSQFF. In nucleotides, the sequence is TGTGCCAGCACCGAGGGGACTTCGCAGTTCTTC.